The TCR beta chain under discussion was sequenced for a study of OX40 agonist ivuxolimab in advanced cancers. Between the trimmed V and J ends, which lost 2 bases and 0 bases, there was a span of 8 bases. This CDR3 spans 15 amino acids. Germline-derived CDR1 and CDR2 are KGHSH and LQKENI. Profiling relied on immunoSEQ multiplex PCR, and the TCRdb table lists in-frame clones only, not all of them. There are 68,000 or so clones in the sample; about 82% occur only once, and roughly a tenth lies in the top ten. Here the sequenced sample was CD4+ or CD8+ T cells sorted from blood, taken in a trial of the OX40 agonist ivuxolimab. This TCR came from an adult with an advanced solid tumor such as melanoma, head and neck, liver or kidney cancer. The chain combines TRBV18 with TRBJ2-4; tentatively, D is TRBD1 (6 bases). CDR3 nucleotides: TGTGCCAGCTCACCAGACAGGTTAGCCAAAAACATTCAGTACTTC. This sequence encodes CASSPDRLAKNIQYF.